Following are 21 T cell receptor beta chains from one sample sequenced in a study of identifying expanded T cells in peripheral blood. The table came from immunoSEQ multiplex PCR; TCRdb's copy has only in-frame clones and leaves some out. The profile covers 100,000 to 150,000 clones, with less than 90% appearing a single time and around 8.4% taken by the ten largest. Sequencing was carried out using blood. These receptors were taken from a person aged 18-70 years in good health.

The chain joins TRBV28 to TRBJ1-2, with D tentatively TRBD1 (5 bases). The CDR3 spans 16 residues. Deletions cut 4 bases from V and 8 bases from J, with 23 bases between. Germline CDR1 and CDR2: MDHEN and SYDVKM. The CDR3 loop reads CASSSYGPGVLWGYTF. The CDR3 DNA sequence: TGTGCCAGCAGTTCATACGGACCGGGGGTTTTATGGGGCTACACCTTC.

V gene TRBV10-1 combines with J gene TRBJ2-5; possibly TRBD1 for D (5 bases). The CDR3 contains 13 residues. Trimming took 3 bases from V and 3 from J, leaving 8 bases between them. Germline assignment: CDR1 WNHNN and CDR2 SYGVQD (reference sequence). Here the CDR3 DNA reads TGCGCCAGCAGTGATTCCAGGGAAGAGACCCAGTACTTC. This sequence encodes CASSDSREETQYF.

This clone occurred a few times. The CDR3 loop is CASSTGFGNTIYF. The CDR3 DNA sequence: TGTGCCAGTTCTACAGGGTTTGGAAACACCATATATTTT. The chain has TRBV11-2 and TRBJ1-3, with D perhaps matching TRBD1 (6 bases). Trimming removed 9 bases from V and 3 bases from J, with 12 bases in between. CDR1 is SGHAT and CDR2 is FQNNGV in the germline V gene. This CDR3 region has 13 residues.

This clone was counted once. The chain uses TRBV5-6 and TRBJ2-3, with 9 bases lining up with TRBD2. The V gene end was trimmed by 5 bases and the J gene end by 4 bases; junction bases not matched to a gene: 8. In germline, CDR1 is SGHDT, CDR2 YYEEEE. The CDR3 loop spans 15 amino acids. The CDR3 loop reads CASRGGGAQADTQYF. The CDR3 nucleotides are TGTGCCAGCAGGGGCGGGGGGGCACAGGCAGATACGCAGTATTTT.

The chain joins TRBV18 to TRBJ2-3; TRBD1 agrees at 7 bases. J lost 5 bases, V lost 6 bases, and 14 bases had no gene match. Germline lookup yields CDR1 KGHSH and CDR2 LQKENI. The CDR3 totals 16 residues. CDR3 in DNA: TGTGCCAGCTCCCCCGGGTCAACAGGGGCTGGAGATACGCAGTATTTT. Its translation is CASSPGSTGAGDTQYF.

The rearrangement uses TRBV5-6 and TRBJ1-3; D not resolved. The V gene lost 2 bases and the J gene lost 2 bases, with 11 bases spanning the gap. In germline, CDR1 is SGHDT, CDR2 YYEEEE. The CDR3 is 15 residues long. CDR3 coding DNA: TGTGCCAGCAGCTTTAACCGGATTACTGGAAACACCATATATTTT. Protein product: CASSFNRITGNTIYF.

The J gene is TRBJ2-7, the V gene TRBV5-1; 10 positions match TRBD1. The germline V gene has CDR1 SGHRS and CDR2 YFSETQ. CDR3 length: 13 residues. The V segment lost 0 bases and the J segment 6 bases; nucleotides outside the gene matches: 0. The CDR3 coding sequence is TGCGCCAGCAGCTTGGGACAGGGGGCCGAGCAGTACTTC. This gives the protein CASSLGQGAEQYF.

This chain joins TRBV27 and TRBJ1-1; D is undetermined. The CDR3 is made up of 12 amino acids. Trimming took 0 bases from V and 5 from J, leaving 4 bases between them. The germline V gene has CDR1 MNHEY and CDR2 SMNVEV (reference sequence). The CDR3 nucleotides are TGTGCCAGCAGTTTATCGGGGACTGAAGCTTTCTTT. Translation gives CASSLSGTEAFF.

The genes are TRBV5-8 and TRBJ2-6; perhaps D is TRBD1 or TRBD2 (5 bases each). Germline V CDR1 and CDR2: SGHTS, YDEGEE. V gave up 2 bases and J gave up 4 bases, with 13 bases separating them. The CDR3 is 16 amino acids. CDR3 in DNA: TGTGCCAGCAGCTTTGGGGGTCGGTCCGGGGCCAACGTCCTGACTTTC. It translates to CASSFGGRSGANVLTF. The full variable domain, its missing parts supplied by reference TRBV5-8 and TRBJ2-6, is EAGVTQSPTHLIKTRGQQATLRCSPISGHTSVYWYQQALGLGLQFLLWYDEGEERNRGNFPPRFSGRQFPNYSSELNVNALELEDSALYLCASSFGGRSGANVLTFGAGSRLTVL.

The gene calls are TRBV2 and TRBJ2-1, with TRBD1 matching over 8 bases. The CDR3 loop spans 16 amino acids. Germline-derived CDR1 and CDR2 are SNHLY and FYNNEI. J gave up 9 bases and V 0 bases, and 10 bases lay outside the gene matches. The CDR3 loop is CASSEAGGQVTFEQFF. The CDR3, as DNA: TGTGCCAGCAGTGAAGCAGGGGGACAGGTCACGTTTGAGCAGTTCTTC.

The J gene is TRBJ1-3, the V gene TRBV18; D gene unclear. The V gene's germline CDR1 is KGHSH and CDR2 LQKENI. This CDR3 is built from 15 residues. V was clipped by 2 bases and J by 4 bases, with 12 bases between them. CDR3 region: CASSPDEETGNTIYF. In nucleotides, the CDR3 is TGTGCCAGCTCACCAGATGAGGAAACGGGAAACACCATATATTTT. The full variable domain, in which reference TRBV18 and TRBJ1-3 provide the parts outside the CDR3, is NAGVMQNPRHLVRRRGQEARLRCSPMKGHSHVYWYRQLPEEGLKFMVYLQKENIIDESGMPKERFSAEFPKEGPSILRIQQVVRGDSAAYFCASSPDEETGNTIYFGEGSWLTVV.

V is TRBV27 and J is TRBJ2-5, with TRBD2 matching over 10 bases. The V gene end was trimmed by 6 bases and the J gene end by 5 bases; junction bases not matched to a gene: 3. CDR1 MNHEY and CDR2 SMNVEV come from the germline V gene (reference sequence). This CDR3 is 13 amino acids long. The CDR3 loop reads CASRHSGGETQYF. DNA of the CDR3: TGTGCCAGCAGACATAGCGGGGGGGAGACCCAGTACTTC.

The chain couples TRBV7-2 to TRBJ2-3; D perhaps matches TRBD1 (5 bases). Trimming cost V 5 bases and J 5 bases, with 8 bases left between them. Germline V lookup: CDR1 SGHTA, CDR2 FQGNSA. The CDR3 spans 12 residues. CDR3: CASSPGLDTQYF. The CDR3 DNA reads TGTGCCAGCAGCCCAGGGCTAGATACGCAGTATTTT.

The V call is TRBV6-1, the J call TRBJ1-5, with D perhaps TRBD1 (6 bases). Trimming removed 5 bases from V and 7 bases from J, with 12 bases in between. The CDR3 runs to 13 residues. CDR1 MNHNS and CDR2 SASEGT come from the germline V gene. In DNA, the CDR3 is TGTGCCAGCAGTATCGAGGGGGGACAGCCCCAGCATTTT. Its protein product is CASSIEGGQPQHF.

The V and J genes are TRBV7-8 and TRBJ1-5, with a possible D match to TRBD1 (5 bases). The CDR3 sequence is 17 residues long. V was trimmed by 1 base and J by 2 bases, leaving 15 bases between them. Looked up from germline, CDR1 is SGHVS and CDR2 is FQNEAQ. CDR3 in DNA: TGTGCCAGCAGCTTAGGGGTTCGGGGCGGGGGCAATCAGCCCCAGCATTTT. It is translated as CASSLGVRGGGNQPQHF.

The rearrangement links TRBV2 to TRBJ2-4; no clear D gene. CDR1 and CDR2 (germline): SNHLY, FYNNEI. This CDR3 has 15 amino acids. V was cut by 1 base and J by 1 base, with 8 bases left in between. CDR3 sequence (DNA): TGTGCCAGCAGTGAAGGTTCGTTGGCCAAAAACATTCAGTACTTC. Protein sequence: CASSEGSLAKNIQYF. Together with reference TRBV2 and TRBJ2-4, the CDR3 gives the full variable domain: EPEVTQTPSHQVTQMGQEVILRCVPISNHLYFYWYRQILGQKVEFLVSFYNNEISEKSEIFDDQFSVERPDGSNFTLKIRSTKLEDSAMYFCASSEGSLAKNIQYFGAGTRLSVL.

The V and J genes are TRBV6-1 and TRBJ2-7; D remains ambiguous. The CDR3 runs 15 residues. Trimming removed 3 bases at V and 3 bases at J, with 15 bases between. Germline-derived CDR1 and CDR2 are MNHNS and SASEGT. CDR3: CASSEGLGLVYEQYF. The DNA for the CDR3 is TGTGCCAGCAGTGAGGGTCTGGGGTTGGTCTACGAGCAGTACTTC.

The genes are TRBV5-4 and TRBJ1-1; 9 bases match TRBD1. V shed 4 bases, J shed 1 base, and the junction held 5 bases outside the gene matches. The CDR3 contains 15 residues. CDR1 and CDR2 from the germline V gene are SGHNT and YYREEE (reference sequence). Written as DNA, the CDR3 is TGTGCCAGCAGCCCTCCGGGACAGGGGAACACTGAAGCTTTCTTT. It specifies CASSPPGQGNTEAFF.

The rearrangement links TRBV5-5 to TRBJ2-2; D is possibly TRBD1 or TRBD2 (5 bases each). Trimming stripped 2 bases from V and 10 bases from J, with 9 bases between. The CDR3 runs to 12 residues. Per the germline V gene, CDR1 is SGHKS and CDR2 is YYEKEE (reference sequence). As DNA, the CDR3 is TGTGCCAGCAGCTTAAGAGGGGTGGAGCTGTTTTTT. It translates to CASSLRGVELFF.

J is TRBJ2-3 and V is TRBV9; D call uncertain. V shed 3 bases and J shed 0 bases, with 17 bases lying between them. The CDR3 is 17 residues long. In germline, CDR1 is SGDLS, CDR2 YYNGEE. The CDR3 reads CASSAAGGTSSTDTQYF. The DNA for the CDR3 is TGTGCCAGCAGCGCCGCTGGCGGAACTTCTAGCACAGATACGCAGTATTTT.

The chain has TRBV5-5 and TRBJ2-7; 9 bases agree with TRBD2. This CDR3 comprises 17 residues. Germline V gene lookup returns CDR1 SGHKS and CDR2 YYEKEE (reference sequence). After removal of 3 bases from V and 0 bases from J, the junction contained 10 bases not matched to a gene. The CDR3 region is CASSSGGLAGLSYEQYF. DNA of the CDR3: TGTGCCAGCAGCTCCGGGGGGCTAGCGGGACTCTCCTACGAGCAGTACTTC.